This TCR beta chain is from a study of radiotherapy plus CTLA-4 blockade in lung cancer. Study outcomes and limitations: Researchers report tumor-derived TCR clones expanding in blood after radiotherapy plus ipilimumab. The authors reported that early blood T cell clone dynamics, with interferon-beta, best predicted response.

This table comes from immunoSEQ multiplex PCR, and its TCRdb copy is limited to in-frame clones, with some not included. The table shows 26,000 or so clones, with 79% occurring only once. As to this clone: The antigen is unknown.

CDR1 SGHRS and CDR2 YFSETQ come from the germline V gene. The ends were cut back, 3 bases at V and 1 base at J, with 13 bases in the middle. This CDR3 is 15 amino acids long. The genes are TRBV5-1 and TRBJ1-1, with D perhaps TRBD1 (5 bases). This clonotype was sampled from a human donor with non-small cell lung cancer that progressed on radiotherapy plus ipilimumab. Source: peripheral blood, taken from a patient treated with radiotherapy plus ipilimumab. CDR3 bases: TGCGCCAGCAGCTCGTACAGTGGGGGGAACACTGAAGCTTTCTTT. It yields the protein CASSSYSGGNTEAFF.